This TCR beta chain is drawn from a study of shared clonotypes between healthy human individuals. Study details: Each donor contributed plates that comprised three CD4 naive, three CD4 memory, two CD8 naive and one CD8 memory.

Cells designated naive CD8 were CD45RO-negative and were positively selected for CCR7, with terminally differentiated effector memory CD45RA+ cells excluded. Each sample came from a Caucasian adult donor living in Nashville, Tennessee. Germline loops: CDR1 SGHTA, CDR2 FQGTGA. CDR3 length: 14 amino acids. The ends lost 5 bases at V and 8 bases at J; junction bases unmatched: 7. TCRdb's table, derived via immunoSEQ multiplex PCR, lists solely in-frame clones and lacks some. Here the sample spans more than 600,000 clones, just over 90% being singletons. Sequencing was done on a sample of naive CD8+ T cells sorted from blood. The chain is built from TRBV7-3 and TRBJ2-1; TRBD1 matches at 9 bases. This clonotype originated in a man younger than 45 in good health. The CDR3 bases are TGTGCCAGCAGCCCGAATACAGGGGGCCATGAGCAGTTCTTC. It is translated as CASSPNTGGHEQFF.